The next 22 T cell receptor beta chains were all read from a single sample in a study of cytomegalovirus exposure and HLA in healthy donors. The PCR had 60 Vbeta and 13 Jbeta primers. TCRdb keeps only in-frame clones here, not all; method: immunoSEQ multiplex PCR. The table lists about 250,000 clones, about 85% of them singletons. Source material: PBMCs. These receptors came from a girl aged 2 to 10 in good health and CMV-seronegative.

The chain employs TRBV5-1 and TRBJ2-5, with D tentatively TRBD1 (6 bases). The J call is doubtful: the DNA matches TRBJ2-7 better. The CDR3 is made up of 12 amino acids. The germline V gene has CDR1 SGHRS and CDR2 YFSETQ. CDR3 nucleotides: TGCGCCAGCAGCTTCCCAGGGGTCGAGCAGTACTTC. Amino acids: CASSFPGVEQYF.

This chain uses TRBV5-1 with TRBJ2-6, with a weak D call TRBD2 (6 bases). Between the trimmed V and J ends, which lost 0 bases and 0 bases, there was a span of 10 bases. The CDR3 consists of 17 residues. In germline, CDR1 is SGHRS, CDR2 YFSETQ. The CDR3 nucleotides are TGCGCCAGCAGCTTGGCGACGGGGGACTCTGGGGCCAACGTCCTGACTTTC. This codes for CASSLATGDSGANVLTF.

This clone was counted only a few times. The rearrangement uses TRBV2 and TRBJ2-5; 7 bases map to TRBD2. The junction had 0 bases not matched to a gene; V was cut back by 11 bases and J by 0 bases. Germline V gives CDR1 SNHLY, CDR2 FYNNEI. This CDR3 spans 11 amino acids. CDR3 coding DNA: TGTGCCGGGACTAACCAAGAGACCCAGTACTTC. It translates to CAGTNQETQYF.

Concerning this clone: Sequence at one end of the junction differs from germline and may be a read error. The CDR3 nucleotides are TGTTCCAGCAGCTTAGGTCTAGCGGGAGCCCAAGAGACCCAGTACTTC. This encodes CSSSLGLAGAQETQYF. V is TRBV7-9 and J is TRBJ2-5; 10 nucleotides agree with TRBD2. Germline loops: CDR1 SEHNR, CDR2 FQNEAQ (reference sequence). CDR3 length: 16 amino acids.

The CDR3 loop reads CASRRQGLTEAFF. The CDR3 region has the DNA TGTGCCAGTAGACGGCAGGGACTCACTGAAGCTTTCTTT. This chain connects TRBV19 to TRBJ1-1, with D perhaps TRBD1 (5 bases). V was clipped by 6 bases and J by 4 bases, with 12 bases between them. CDR3 length: 13 amino acids. Per germline, CDR1 LNHDA and CDR2 SQIVND (reference sequence).

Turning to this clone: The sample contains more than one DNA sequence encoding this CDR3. The CDR3 is CASSYLREKLFF. CDR3 coding DNA: TGTGCCAGCAGTTACTTGAGAGAAAAACTGTTTTTT. V usage is TRBV6-6 and J usage is TRBJ1-4, with no clear D. The CDR3 contains 12 residues. With 1 base removed from V and 8 bases from J, the gap between germline ends came to 5 bases. CDR1 and CDR2 (germline): MNHNY, SVGAGI (reference sequence).

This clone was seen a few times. The CDR3 reads CASSVGTGTGSSDTQYF. The CDR3 nucleotides are TGTGCCAGCAGCGTAGGAACCGGGACAGGGTCTTCAGATACGCAGTATTTT. The chain links TRBV9 to TRBJ2-3; 9 bases fit TRBD1. V trimming: 0 bases; J trimming: 4 bases; junction bases outside the gene matches: 9. Germline V gives CDR1 SGDLS, CDR2 YYNGEE. This CDR3 contains 17 residues. Full variable domain (remainder filled in from reference TRBV9 and TRBJ2-3): DSGVTQTPKHLITATGQRVTLRCSPRSGDLSVYWYQQSLDQGLQFLIQYYNGEERAKGNILERFSAQQFPDLHSELNLSSLELGDSALYFCASSVGTGTGSSDTQYFGPGTRLTVL.

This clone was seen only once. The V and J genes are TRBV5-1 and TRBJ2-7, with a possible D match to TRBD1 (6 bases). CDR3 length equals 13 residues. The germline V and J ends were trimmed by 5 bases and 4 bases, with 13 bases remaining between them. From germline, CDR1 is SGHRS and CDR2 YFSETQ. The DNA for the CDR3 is TGCGCCAGCAGGGGGGCCGACAGTTACGAGCAGTACTTC. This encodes CASRGADSYEQYF.

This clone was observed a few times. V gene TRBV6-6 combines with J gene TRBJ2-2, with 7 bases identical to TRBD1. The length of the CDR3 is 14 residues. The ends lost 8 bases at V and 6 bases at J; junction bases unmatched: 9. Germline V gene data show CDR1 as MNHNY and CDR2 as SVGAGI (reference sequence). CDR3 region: CASCGTVRSGELFF. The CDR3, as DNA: TGTGCCAGCTGTGGGACAGTGAGGTCCGGGGAGCTGTTTTTT.

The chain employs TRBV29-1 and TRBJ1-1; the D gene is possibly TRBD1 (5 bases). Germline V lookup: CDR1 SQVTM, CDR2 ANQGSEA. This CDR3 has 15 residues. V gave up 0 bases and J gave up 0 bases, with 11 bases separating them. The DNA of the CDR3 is TGCAGCGTTGAAGAGGACATCTATATGAACACTGAAGCTTTCTTT. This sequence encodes CSVEEDIYMNTEAFF. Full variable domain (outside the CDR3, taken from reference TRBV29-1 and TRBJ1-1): SAVISQKPSRDICQRGTSLTIQCQVDSQVTMMFWYRQQPGQSLTLIATANQGSEATYESGFVIDKFPISRPNLTFSTLTVSNMSPEDSSIYLCSVEEDIYMNTEAFFGQGTRLTVV.

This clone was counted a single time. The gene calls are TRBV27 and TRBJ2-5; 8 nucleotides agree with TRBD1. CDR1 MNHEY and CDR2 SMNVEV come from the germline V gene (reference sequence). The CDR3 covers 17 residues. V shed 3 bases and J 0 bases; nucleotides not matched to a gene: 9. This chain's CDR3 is CASSFLFTGGHQETQYF. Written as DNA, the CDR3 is TGTGCCAGCAGTTTTTTGTTTACAGGGGGTCACCAAGAGACCCAGTACTTC.

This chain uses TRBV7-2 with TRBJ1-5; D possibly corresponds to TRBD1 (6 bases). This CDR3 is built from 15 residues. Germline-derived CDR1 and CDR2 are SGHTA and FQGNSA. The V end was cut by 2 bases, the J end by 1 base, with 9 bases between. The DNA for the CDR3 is TGTGCCAGCAGCTTACAGGGGCCCAGCAATCAGCCCCAGCATTTT. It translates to CASSLQGPSNQPQHF.

The CDR3: CASSQFDRKDQPQHF. CDR3 in DNA: TGCGCCAGCAGCCAATTTGACAGGAAGGATCAGCCCCAGCATTTT. The V call is TRBV4-1, the J call TRBJ1-5; a weak D match, TRBD1 (6 bases). Germline assignment: CDR1 MGHRA and CDR2 YSYEKL. This CDR3 is built from 15 residues. The germline V and J ends were trimmed by 2 bases and 5 bases, with 13 bases remaining between them.

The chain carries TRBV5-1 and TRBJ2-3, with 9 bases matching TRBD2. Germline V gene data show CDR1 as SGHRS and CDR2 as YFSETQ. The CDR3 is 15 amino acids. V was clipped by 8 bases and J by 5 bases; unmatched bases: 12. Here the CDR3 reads CASLLGGRAGDTQYF. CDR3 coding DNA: TGCGCCAGTCTTCTTGGCGGGAGGGCCGGAGATACGCAGTATTTT.

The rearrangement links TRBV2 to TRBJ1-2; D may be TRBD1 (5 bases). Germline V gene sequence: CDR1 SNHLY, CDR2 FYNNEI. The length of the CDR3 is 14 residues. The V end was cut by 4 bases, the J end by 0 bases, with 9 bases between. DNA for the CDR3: TGTGCCAGCAGTGGGGGCAGAGCTAACTATGGCTACACCTTC. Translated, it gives CASSGGRANYGYTF.

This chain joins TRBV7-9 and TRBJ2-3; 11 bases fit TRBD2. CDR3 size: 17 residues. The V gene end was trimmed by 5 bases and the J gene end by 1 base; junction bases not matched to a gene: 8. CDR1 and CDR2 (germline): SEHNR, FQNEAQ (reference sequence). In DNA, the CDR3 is TGTGCCAGCAGCATGCTGACTAGCGGGATACGCACAGATACGCAGTATTTT. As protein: CASSMLTSGIRTDTQYF.

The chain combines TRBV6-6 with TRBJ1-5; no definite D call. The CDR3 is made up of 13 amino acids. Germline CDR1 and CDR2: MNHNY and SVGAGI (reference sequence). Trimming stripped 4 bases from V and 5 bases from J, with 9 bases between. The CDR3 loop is CASSSRVDQPQHF. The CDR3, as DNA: TGTGCCAGCAGTTCTAGAGTTGATCAGCCCCAGCATTTT.

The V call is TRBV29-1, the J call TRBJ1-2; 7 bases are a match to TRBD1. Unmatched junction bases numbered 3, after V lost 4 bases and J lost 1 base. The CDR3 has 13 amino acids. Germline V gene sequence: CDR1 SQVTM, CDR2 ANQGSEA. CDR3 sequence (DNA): TGCAGCGTTGCCCGGGACAGTAACTATGGCTACACCTTC. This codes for CSVARDSNYGYTF.

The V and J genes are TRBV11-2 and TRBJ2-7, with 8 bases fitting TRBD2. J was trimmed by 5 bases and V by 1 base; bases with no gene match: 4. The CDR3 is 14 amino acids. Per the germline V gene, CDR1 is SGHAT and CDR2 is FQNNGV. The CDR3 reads CASSLAGGRNEQYF. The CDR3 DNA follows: TGTGCCAGCAGCTTAGCGGGGGGGCGAAACGAGCAGTACTTC.

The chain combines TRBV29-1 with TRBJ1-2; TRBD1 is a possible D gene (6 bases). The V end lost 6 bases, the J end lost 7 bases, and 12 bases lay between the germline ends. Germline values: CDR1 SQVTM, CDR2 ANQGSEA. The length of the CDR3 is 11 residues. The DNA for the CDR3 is TGCAGCGTATTAGGGGGAACTGGCTACACCTTC. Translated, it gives CSVLGGTGYTF.

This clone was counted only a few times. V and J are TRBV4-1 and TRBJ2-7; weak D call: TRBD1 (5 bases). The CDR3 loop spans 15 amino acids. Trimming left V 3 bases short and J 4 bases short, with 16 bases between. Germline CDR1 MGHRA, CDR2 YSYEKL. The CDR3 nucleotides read TGCGCCAGCAGCCAGGGGTTGGGGCAGGGATACGAGCAGTACTTC. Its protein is CASSQGLGQGYEQYF.

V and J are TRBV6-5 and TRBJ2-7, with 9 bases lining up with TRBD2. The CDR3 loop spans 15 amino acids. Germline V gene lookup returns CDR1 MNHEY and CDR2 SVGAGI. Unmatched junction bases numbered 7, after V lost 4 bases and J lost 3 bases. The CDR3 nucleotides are TGTGCCAGCAGTTTCAGCGGGAGGAGGAACTACGAGCAGTACTTC. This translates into CASSFSGRRNYEQYF.